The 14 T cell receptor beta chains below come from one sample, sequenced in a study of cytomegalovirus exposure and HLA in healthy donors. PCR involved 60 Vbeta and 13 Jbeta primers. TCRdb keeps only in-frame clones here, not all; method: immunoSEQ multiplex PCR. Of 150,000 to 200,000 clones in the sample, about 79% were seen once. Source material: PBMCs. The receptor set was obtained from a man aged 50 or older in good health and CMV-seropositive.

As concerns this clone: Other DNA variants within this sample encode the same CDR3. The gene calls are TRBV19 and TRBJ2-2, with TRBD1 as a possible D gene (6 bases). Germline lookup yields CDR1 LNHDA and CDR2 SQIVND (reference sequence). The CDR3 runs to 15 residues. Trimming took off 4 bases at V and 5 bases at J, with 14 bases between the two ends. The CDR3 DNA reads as TGTGCCAGTAGTAAGTCAGGGGATTGGACCGGGGAGCTGTTTTTT. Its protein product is CASSKSGDWTGELFF. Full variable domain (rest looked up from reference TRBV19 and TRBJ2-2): DGGITQSPKYLFRKEGQNVTLSCEQNLNHDAMYWYRQDPGQGLRLIYYSQIVNDFQKGDIAEGYSVSREKKESFPLTVTSAQKNPTAFYLCASSKSGDWTGELFFGEGSRLTVL.

Here the CDR3 DNA reads TGTGCCAGTAGTATAGTCGGGTCAGGGCCAGCCGAGCAGTACTTC. As protein: CASSIVGSGPAEQYF. J is TRBJ2-5 and V is TRBV19, with D perhaps matching TRBD1 (5 bases). The end of the DNA aligns better with TRBJ2-7, so the J call may be wrong. Germline V gives CDR1 LNHDA, CDR2 SQIVND (reference sequence). The CDR3 contains 15 residues.

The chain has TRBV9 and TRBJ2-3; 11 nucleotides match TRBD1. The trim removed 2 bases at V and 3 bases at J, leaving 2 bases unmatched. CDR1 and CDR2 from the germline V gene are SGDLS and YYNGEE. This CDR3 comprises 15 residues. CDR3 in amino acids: CASSVGTGGTDTQYF. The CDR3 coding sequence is TGTGCCAGCAGCGTGGGGACAGGGGGAACAGATACGCAGTATTTT.

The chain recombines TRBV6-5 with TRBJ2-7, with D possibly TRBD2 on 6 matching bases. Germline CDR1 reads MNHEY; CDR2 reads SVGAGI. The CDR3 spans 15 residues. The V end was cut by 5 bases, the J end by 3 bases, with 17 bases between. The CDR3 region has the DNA TGTGCCAGCAGTCCTACTAGCCTAAGTAACTACGAGCAGTACGTC. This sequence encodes CASSPTSLSNYEQYV.

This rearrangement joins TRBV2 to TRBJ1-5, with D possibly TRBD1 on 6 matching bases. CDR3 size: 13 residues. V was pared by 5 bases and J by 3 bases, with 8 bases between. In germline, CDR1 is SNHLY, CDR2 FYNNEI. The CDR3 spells CASSWDNNQPQHF. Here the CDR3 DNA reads TGTGCCAGCAGTTGGGACAACAATCAGCCCCAGCATTTT.

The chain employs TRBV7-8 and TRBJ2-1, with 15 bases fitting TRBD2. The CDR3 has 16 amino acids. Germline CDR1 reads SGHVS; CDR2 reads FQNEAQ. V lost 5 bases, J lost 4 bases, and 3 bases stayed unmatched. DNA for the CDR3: TGTGCCAGCAGCGGAGGACTAGCGGGGGGGTACAATGAGCAGTTCTTC. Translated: CASSGGLAGGYNEQFF.

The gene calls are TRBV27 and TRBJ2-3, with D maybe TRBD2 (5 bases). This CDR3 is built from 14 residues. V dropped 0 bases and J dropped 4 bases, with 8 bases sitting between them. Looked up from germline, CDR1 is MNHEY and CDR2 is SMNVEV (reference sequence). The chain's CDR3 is CASSLSSSADTQYF. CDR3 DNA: TGTGCCAGCAGTTTATCCAGTAGCGCAGATACGCAGTATTTT.

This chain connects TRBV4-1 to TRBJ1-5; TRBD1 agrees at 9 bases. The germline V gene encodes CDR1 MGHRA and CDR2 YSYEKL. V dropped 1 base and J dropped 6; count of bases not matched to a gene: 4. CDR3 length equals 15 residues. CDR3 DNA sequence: TGCGCCAGCAGCCAAGTAGGACAGGGGTTTCAGCCCCAGCATTTT. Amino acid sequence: CASSQVGQGFQPQHF.

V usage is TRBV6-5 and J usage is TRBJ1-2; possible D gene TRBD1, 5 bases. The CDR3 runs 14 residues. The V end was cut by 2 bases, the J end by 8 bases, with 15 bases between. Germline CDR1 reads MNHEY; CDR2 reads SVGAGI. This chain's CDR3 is CASSYRQSLGGYTF. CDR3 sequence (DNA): TGTGCCAGCAGTTACCGACAGAGCCTTGGCGGCTACACCTTC.

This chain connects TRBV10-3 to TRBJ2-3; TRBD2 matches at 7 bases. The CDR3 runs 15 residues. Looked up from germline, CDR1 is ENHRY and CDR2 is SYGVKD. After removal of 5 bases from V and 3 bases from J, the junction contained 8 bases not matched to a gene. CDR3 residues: CAISTSGAKTDTQYF. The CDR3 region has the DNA TGTGCCATCAGTACCAGCGGGGCAAAGACAGATACGCAGTATTTT.

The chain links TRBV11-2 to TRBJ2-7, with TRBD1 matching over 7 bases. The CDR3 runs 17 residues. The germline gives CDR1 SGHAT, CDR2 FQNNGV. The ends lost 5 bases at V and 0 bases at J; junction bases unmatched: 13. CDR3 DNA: TGTGCCAGCAGCCCTCGGGACAGCCCTCAGGGCTCCTACGAGCAGTACGTC. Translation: CASSPRDSPQGSYEQYV.

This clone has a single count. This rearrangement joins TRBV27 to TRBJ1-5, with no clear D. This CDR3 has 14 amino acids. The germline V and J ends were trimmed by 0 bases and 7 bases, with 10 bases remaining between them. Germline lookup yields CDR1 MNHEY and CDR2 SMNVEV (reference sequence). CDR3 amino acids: CASSLSNSYQPQHF. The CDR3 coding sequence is TGTGCCAGCAGTTTATCGAACAGTTACCAGCCCCAGCATTTT.

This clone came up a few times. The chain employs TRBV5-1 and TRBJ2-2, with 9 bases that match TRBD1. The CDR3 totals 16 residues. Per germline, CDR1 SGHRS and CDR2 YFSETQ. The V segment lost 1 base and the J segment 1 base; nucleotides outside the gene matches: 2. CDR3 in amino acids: CASSLRGQGNTGELFF. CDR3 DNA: TGCGCCAGCAGCTTGAGGGGACAGGGGAACACCGGGGAGCTGTTTTTT.

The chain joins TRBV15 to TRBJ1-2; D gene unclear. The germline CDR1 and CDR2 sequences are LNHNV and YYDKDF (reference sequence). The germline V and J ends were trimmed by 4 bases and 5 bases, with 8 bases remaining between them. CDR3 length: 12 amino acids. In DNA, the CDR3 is TGTGCCACCAGCACGGGTGATTATGGCTACACCTTC. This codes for CATSTGDYGYTF.